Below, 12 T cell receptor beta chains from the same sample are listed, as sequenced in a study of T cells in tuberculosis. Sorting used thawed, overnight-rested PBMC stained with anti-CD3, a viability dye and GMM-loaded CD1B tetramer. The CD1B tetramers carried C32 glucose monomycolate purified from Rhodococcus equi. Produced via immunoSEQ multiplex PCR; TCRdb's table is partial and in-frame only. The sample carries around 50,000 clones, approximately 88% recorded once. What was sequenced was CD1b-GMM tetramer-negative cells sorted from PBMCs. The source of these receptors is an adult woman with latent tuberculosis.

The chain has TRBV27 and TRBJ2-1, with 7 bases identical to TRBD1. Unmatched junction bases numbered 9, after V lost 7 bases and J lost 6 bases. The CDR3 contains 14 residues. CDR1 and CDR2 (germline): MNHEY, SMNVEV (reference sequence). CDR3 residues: CASTKSTGINEQFF. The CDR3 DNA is TGTGCCAGCACCAAGTCGACAGGGATCAATGAGCAGTTCTTC.

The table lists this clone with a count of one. CDR3 in amino acids: CASSWAGGAGYGYTF. CDR3 DNA: TGTGCCAGCAGTTGGGCAGGGGGCGCAGGCTATGGCTACACCTTC. The chain carries TRBV27 and TRBJ1-2, with 8 positions matching TRBD1. The CDR3 runs to 15 residues. The germline V gene has CDR1 MNHEY and CDR2 SMNVEV (reference sequence). The junction had 8 bases not matched to a gene; V was cut back by 4 bases and J by 4 bases.

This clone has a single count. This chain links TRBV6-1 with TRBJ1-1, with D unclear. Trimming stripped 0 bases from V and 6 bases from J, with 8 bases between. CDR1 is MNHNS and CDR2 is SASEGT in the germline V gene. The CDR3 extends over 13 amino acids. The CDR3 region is CASSEAWSPEAFF. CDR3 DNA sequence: TGTGCCAGCAGTGAAGCCTGGAGCCCTGAAGCTTTCTTT.

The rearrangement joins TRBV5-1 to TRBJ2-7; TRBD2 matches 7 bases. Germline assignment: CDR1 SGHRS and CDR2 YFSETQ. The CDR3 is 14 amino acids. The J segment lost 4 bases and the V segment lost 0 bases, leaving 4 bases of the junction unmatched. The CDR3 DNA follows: TGCGCCAGCAGCTTGGAGGGAGGGCCGTACGAGCAGTACTTC. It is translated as CASSLEGGPYEQYF.

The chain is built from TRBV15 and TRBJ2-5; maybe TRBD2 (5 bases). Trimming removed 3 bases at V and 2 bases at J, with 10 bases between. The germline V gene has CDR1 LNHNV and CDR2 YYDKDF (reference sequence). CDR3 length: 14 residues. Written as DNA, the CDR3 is TGTGCCACCAGCAGTGGAGGTTTACAAGAGACCCAGTACTTC. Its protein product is CATSSGGLQETQYF.

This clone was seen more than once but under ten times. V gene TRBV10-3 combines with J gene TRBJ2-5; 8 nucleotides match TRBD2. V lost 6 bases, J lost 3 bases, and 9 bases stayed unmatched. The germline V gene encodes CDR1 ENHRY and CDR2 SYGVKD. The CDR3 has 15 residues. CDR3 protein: CAISPEGSGEETQYF. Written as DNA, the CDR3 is TGTGCCATCAGCCCCGAAGGTAGCGGGGAAGAGACCCAGTACTTC.

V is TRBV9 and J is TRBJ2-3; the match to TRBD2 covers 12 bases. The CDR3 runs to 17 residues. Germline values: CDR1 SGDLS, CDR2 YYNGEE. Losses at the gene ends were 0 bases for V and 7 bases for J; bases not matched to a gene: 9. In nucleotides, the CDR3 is TGTGCCAGCAGCGTAGAGAGGCTAGCGGGGGGGCCATATACGCAGTATTTT. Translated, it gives CASSVERLAGGPYTQYF.

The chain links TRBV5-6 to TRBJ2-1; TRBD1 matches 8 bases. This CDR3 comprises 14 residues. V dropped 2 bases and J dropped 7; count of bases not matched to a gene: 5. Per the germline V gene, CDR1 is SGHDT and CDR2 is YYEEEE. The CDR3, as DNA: TGTGCCAGCAGCTTCAGGACAGGGACAAATGAGCAGTTCTTC. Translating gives CASSFRTGTNEQFF.

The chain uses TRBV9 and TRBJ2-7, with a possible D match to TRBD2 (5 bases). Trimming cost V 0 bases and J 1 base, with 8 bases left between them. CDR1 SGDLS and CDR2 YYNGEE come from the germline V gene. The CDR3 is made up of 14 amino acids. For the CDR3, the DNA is TGTGCCAGCAGCGTAGGTCCGGGGTCCTACGAGCAGTACTTC. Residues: CASSVGPGSYEQYF.

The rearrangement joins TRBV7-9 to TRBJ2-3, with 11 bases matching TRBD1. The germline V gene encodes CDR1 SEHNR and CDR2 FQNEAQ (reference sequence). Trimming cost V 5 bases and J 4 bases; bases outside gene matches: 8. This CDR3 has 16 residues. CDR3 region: CASSLGTGGPADTQYF. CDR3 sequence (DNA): TGTGCCAGCAGCCTTGGGACAGGGGGGCCCGCAGATACGCAGTATTTT.

Written as DNA, the CDR3 is TGTGCCAGCAGCTCGGTCACCGGGGAGCTGTTTTTT. Translated: CASSSVTGELFF. The genes are TRBV7-9 and TRBJ2-2, with D uncertain. Trimming removed 4 bases from V and 4 bases from J, with 4 bases in between. Germline V gene sequence: CDR1 SEHNR, CDR2 FQNEAQ (reference sequence). The CDR3 sequence is 12 residues long. The whole variable domain, filled in from reference TRBV7-9 and TRBJ2-2, reads DTGVSQNPRHKITKRGQNVTFRCDPISEHNRLYWYRQTLGQGPEFLTYFQNEAQLEKSRLLSDRFSAERPKGSFSTLEIQRTEQGDSAMYLCASSSVTGELFFGEGSRLTVL.

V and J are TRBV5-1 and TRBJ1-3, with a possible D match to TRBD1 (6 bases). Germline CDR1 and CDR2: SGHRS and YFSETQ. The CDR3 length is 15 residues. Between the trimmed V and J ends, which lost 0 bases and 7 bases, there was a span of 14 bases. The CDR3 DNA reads TGCGCCAGCAGCTTGGGCACAGGGCAGGTGAACACCATATATTTT. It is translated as CASSLGTGQVNTIYF.